This T cell receptor (beta chain) was sequenced in a study of T cells after yellow fever vaccination. Across the whole study: SMART-Seq v4 Ultra Low Input handled preparation of low-cell-number fractions. Study outcomes and limitations: Booster sampling recovered most clones from primary vaccination (96% CD4, roughly 88% CD8). Clonotypes shared by both compartments, CD4 and CD8, made up a small share.

Germline V gives CDR1 SGHTA, CDR2 FQGNSA. With 5 bases removed from V and 4 bases from J, the gap between germline ends came to 14 bases. This CDR3 is 15 amino acids long. This clonotype was detected many times. Antigen: not known. 5'RACE template switching added a universal primer site and UMIs to TCR cDNA. TCRdb reprocessed the 5' RACE reads with MiXCR, giving one entry per CDR3 protein. The table lists 100,000 to 150,000 distinct CDR3 sequences, 7.4% of them singletons. The input for sequencing was CD4+ T cells sorted from PBMCs, taken 10 days after the first yellow fever vaccination. This receptor was obtained from a man aged 18 to 30 who received the YFV17D yellow fever vaccine. V usage is TRBV7-2 and J usage is TRBJ2-2; TRBD1 might be the D (7 bases). CDR3 loop: CASSVTGRLTGELFF. The DNA of the CDR3 is TGTGCCAGCAGCGTGACAGGGAGGCTCACCGGGGAGCTGTTTTTT.